This TCR beta chain was recovered during a study of blood T cell repertoires in COVID-19. Study overall: Acute and convalescent COVID-19 specimens originated in the United States, Italy and Spain. From T cells, B-cell-depleted T cells, or PBMCs came the material, which was cDNA or gDNA.

Authors' processing steps: Reference gene primer amplification gave nucleated cell count estimates. Profiling relied on immunoSEQ multiplex PCR, and the TCRdb table lists in-frame clones only, not all of them. Clone size and V and J calls were adopted from that table, with D and trimming inferred from the DNA. This table holds some 250,000 clones, around 87% found once. There are 16 residues in the CDR3. V shed 3 bases, J shed 6 bases, and the junction held 12 bases outside the gene matches. Germline-derived CDR1 and CDR2 are MDHEN and SYDVKM. Seattle patients were enrolled during active infection and followed longitudinally.

The sequence was collected from a woman in her sixties or seventies with COVID-19, enrolled during active disease. This chain links TRBV28 with TRBJ2-7; 9 bases fit TRBD1. Sequenced input: peripheral blood. The DNA for the CDR3 is TGTGCCAGCAGTTTCGGACCAACAGGGGGCCGCTTCGAGCAGTACTTC. Translating gives CASSFGPTGGRFEQYF.